This TCR beta chain originates from a study of shared clonotypes between healthy human individuals. Overall study findings and caveats: It was the few donors that limited the genetic and exposure-history diversity represented. Sampling covered nothing but blood. Tissue TCR repertoires likely differ from those found in blood.

Sequencing was performed with immunoSEQ multiplex PCR; in TCRdb, only in-frame clones are kept and a portion is missing. Of some 530,000 clones in the sample, about 72% are singletons; the top ten hold about 12%. A word on this clone: Its antigen remains unknown.

Adults of Caucasian background living in Nashville, Tennessee made up all donors. Genomic DNA from unsorted samples was obtained from 80 million to 100 million PBMCs (per sample). This clonotype was obtained from a woman aged 40 to 50 in good health. Some clones in this sample may be carry-over from other donors' samples. The sequencing sample was made of PBMCs.

CDR3 DNA sequence: TGTGCCAGCCCACGACCCGACAGGGGCTATGGCTACACCTTC. Protein product: CASPRPDRGYGYTF. This rearrangement joins TRBV6-1 to TRBJ1-2, with 8 positions matching TRBD1. Per the germline V gene, CDR1 is MNHNS and CDR2 is SASEGT. The CDR3 runs to 14 residues. V was clipped by 8 bases and J by 4 bases; unmatched bases: 9.